This passage covers 8 T cell receptor beta chains from one sample sequenced in a study of control samples from healthy donors and cancer patients. Here immunoSEQ multiplex PCR was the method, and the copy in TCRdb shows in-frame clones only, minus some. The sample shows 90,000 to 150,000 clones, approximately 88% of them seen only once. Material: blood. These receptors all stem from a man aged 40-50 years in good health.

The CDR3 reads CSGTSGGAGEQFF. The CDR3 DNA sequence: TGCAGCGGGACTAGCGGGGGGGCCGGGGAGCAGTTCTTC. The V gene is TRBV29-1, the J gene TRBJ2-1; 15 bases are a match to TRBD2. This CDR3 contains 13 residues. Germline V gene data show CDR1 as SQVTM and CDR2 as ANQGSEA. V dropped 7 bases and J dropped 10; count of bases not matched to a gene: 5.

V and J are TRBV7-8 and TRBJ2-1, with TRBD2 matching 15 bases. Trimming removed 5 bases from V and 2 bases from J; junction bases left unmatched: 1. CDR3 length: 16 residues. The germline gives CDR1 SGHVS, CDR2 FQNEAQ. CDR3 DNA sequence: TGTGCCAGCAGCCGGACTAGCGGGGGGGCCTACAATGAGCAGTTCTTC. It codes for CASSRTSGGAYNEQFF. Supplemented by reference TRBV7-8 and TRBJ2-1, the full variable domain reads GAGVSQSPRYKVAKRGQDVALRCDPISGHVSLFWYQQALGQGPEFLTYFQNEAQLDKSGLPSDRFFAERPEGSVSTLKIQRTQQEDSAVYLCASSRTSGGAYNEQFFGPGTRLTVL.

This rearrangement joins TRBV5-1 to TRBJ2-7, with D perhaps matching TRBD2 (6 bases). Trimming removed 5 bases at V and 1 base at J, with 16 bases between. Germline values: CDR1 SGHRS, CDR2 YFSETQ. CDR3 length: 15 residues. DNA of the CDR3: TGCGCCAGCAGACCCGAGGGGCGGGGTTCCTACGAGCAGTACTTC. As protein: CASRPEGRGSYEQYF.

The chain carries TRBV5-1 and TRBJ1-2; the D gene is possibly TRBD1 (6 bases). Trimming cost V 0 bases and J 4 bases, with 13 bases left between them. Germline V CDR1 and CDR2: SGHRS, YFSETQ. The CDR3 covers 15 residues. The chain's CDR3 is CASSLEGEGSYGYTF. DNA for the CDR3: TGCGCCAGCAGCTTGGAGGGGGAAGGGAGCTATGGCTACACCTTC.

The V and J genes are TRBV5-6 and TRBJ1-2; perhaps TRBD1 as D (5 bases). The CDR3 is 14 amino acids. Germline CDR1 SGHDT, CDR2 YYEEEE. V lost 4 bases and J lost 7, with 17 bases in between. The CDR3 region is CASSVAGYWSGYTF. DNA of the CDR3: TGTGCCAGCAGCGTGGCAGGGTATTGGTCTGGCTACACCTTC. The full variable domain, rest sourced from reference TRBV5-6 and TRBJ1-2, is DAGVTQSPTHLIKTRGQQVTLRCSPKSGHDTVSWYQQALGQGPQFIFQYYEEEERQRGNFPDRFSGHQFPNYSSELNVNALLLGDSALYLCASSVAGYWSGYTFGSGTRLTVV.

The chain couples TRBV25-1 to TRBJ1-3, with D unresolved. This CDR3 spans 15 amino acids. The V gene's germline CDR1 is MGHDK and CDR2 SYGVNS. Trimming removed 1 base from V and 2 bases from J, with 9 bases in between. This CDR3 is CASSELVGTGNTIYF. The CDR3 DNA reads TGTGCCAGCAGTGAATTGGTGGGGACTGGAAACACCATATATTTT.

Worth noting for this clone: This sample includes further DNA sequences coding for the same CDR3. The chain uses TRBV7-9 and TRBJ1-4; 10 bases map to TRBD1. V lost 5 bases to trimming and J lost 8 bases; unmatched junction nucleotides: 5. In germline, CDR1 is SEHNR, CDR2 FQNEAQ (reference sequence). CDR3 length: 14 residues. The CDR3 sequence: CASSRQGAGEKLFF. The CDR3 DNA reads as TGTGCCAGCAGCCGACAGGGGGCGGGGGAAAAACTGTTTTTT.

This rearrangement joins TRBV6-1 to TRBJ2-1; D is perhaps TRBD1 or TRBD2 (5 bases each). In germline, CDR1 is MNHNS, CDR2 SASEGT. This CDR3 has 14 amino acids. Between the trimmed V and J ends, which lost 3 bases and 1 base, there was a span of 7 bases. The CDR3 protein is CASSDGGSYNEQFF. CDR3 in DNA: TGTGCCAGCAGTGATGGGGGTTCCTACAATGAGCAGTTCTTC.